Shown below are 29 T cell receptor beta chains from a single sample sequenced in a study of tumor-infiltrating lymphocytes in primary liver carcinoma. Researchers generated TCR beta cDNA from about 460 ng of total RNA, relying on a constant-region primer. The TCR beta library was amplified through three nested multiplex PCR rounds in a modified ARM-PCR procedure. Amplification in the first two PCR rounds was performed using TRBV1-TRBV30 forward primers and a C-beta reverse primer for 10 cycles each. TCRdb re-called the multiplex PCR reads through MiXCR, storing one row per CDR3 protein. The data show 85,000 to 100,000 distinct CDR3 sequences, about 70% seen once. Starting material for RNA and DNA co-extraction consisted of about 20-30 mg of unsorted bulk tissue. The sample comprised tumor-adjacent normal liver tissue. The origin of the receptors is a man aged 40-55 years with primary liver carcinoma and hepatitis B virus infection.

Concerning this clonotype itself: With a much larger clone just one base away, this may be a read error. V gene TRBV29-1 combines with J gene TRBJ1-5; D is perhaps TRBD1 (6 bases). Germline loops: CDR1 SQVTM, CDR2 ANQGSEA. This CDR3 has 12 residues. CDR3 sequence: CSVGDTNQPKHF. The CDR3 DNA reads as TGCAGCGTTGGGGACACAAATCAGCCCAAGCATTTT.

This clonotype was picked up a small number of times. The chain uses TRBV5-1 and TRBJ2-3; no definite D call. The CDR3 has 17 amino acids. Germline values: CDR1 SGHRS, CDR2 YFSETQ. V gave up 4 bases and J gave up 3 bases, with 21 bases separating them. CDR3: CASSKEPPLSGTDTQYF. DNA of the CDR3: TGCGCCAGCAGCAAAGAACCACCTCTTAGTGGTACAGATACGCAGTATTTT.

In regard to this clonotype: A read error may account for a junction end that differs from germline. The CDR3 protein is CASSFELTGELFF. The CDR3 bases are TGTGCCAGTAGCTTCGAACTTACCGGGGAGCTGTTTTTT. The chain couples TRBV11-2 to TRBJ2-2; D is unresolved. This CDR3 contains 13 residues. CDR1 and CDR2 (germline): SGHAT, FQNNGV.

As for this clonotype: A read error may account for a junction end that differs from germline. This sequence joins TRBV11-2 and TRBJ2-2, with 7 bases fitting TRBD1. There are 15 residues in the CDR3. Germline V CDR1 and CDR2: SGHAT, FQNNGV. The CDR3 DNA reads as TGTGCCAGCAGCCGAGGGGGCCTGAACACCAGGGAGCTGTTTTTT. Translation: CASSRGGLNTRELFF.

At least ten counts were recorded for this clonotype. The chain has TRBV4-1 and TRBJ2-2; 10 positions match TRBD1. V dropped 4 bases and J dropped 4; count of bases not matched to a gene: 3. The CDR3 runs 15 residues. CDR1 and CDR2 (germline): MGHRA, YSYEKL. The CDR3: CASSRGQGSTGELFF. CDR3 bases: TGCGCCAGCAGCCGGGGACAGGGGAGCACCGGGGAGCTGTTTTTT.

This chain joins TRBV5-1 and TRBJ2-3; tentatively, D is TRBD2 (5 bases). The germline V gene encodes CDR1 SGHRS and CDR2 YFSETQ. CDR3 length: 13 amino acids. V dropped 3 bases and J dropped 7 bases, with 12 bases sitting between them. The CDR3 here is CASSSDPTNTQYF. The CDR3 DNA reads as TGCGCCAGCAGCTCGGACCCGACTAATACGCAGTATTTT.

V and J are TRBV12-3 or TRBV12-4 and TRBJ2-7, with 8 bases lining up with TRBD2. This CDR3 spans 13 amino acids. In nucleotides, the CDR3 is TGTACCAACAGCTTGCGGGAGGCCTACGAGCAGTACTTC. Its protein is CTNSLREAYEQYF.

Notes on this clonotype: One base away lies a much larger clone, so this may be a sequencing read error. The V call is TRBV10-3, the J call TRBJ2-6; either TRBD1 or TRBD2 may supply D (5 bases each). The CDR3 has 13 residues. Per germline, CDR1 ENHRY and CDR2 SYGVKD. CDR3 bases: TGTGCCATGGGACCTTCTGGGGCCAACGTCCTGAGTTTC. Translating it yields CAMGPSGANVLSF.

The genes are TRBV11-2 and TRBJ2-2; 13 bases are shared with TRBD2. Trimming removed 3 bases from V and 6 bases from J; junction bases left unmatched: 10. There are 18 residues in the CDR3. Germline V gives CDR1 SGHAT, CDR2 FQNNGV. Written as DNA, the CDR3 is TGTGCCAGCAGCTTCCGGGGACTAGCGGGAATGAAGGCCGGGGAGCTGTTTTTT. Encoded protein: CASSFRGLAGMKAGELFF.

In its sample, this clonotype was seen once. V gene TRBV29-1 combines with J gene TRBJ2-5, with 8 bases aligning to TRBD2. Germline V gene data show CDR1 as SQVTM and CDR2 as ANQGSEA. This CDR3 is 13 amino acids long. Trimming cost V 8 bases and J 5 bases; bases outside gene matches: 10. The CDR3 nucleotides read TGCAGCATTCAACGGGAGGGAGGGGAGACCCAGTACTTC. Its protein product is CSIQREGGETQYF.

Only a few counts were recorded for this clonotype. The CDR3 DNA is TGTGCCTGGAGACCACAGGGGGGCTATGGCTACACCTTC. Protein product: CAWRPQGGYGYTF. The chain couples TRBV30 to TRBJ1-2, with 8 bases identical to TRBD1. CDR3 length equals 13 residues. Germline CDR1 is GTSNPN and CDR2 is SVGIG (reference sequence). V was pared by 3 bases and J by 4 bases, with 4 bases of the junction left unmatched. The full variable domain, with the rest looked up from reference TRBV30 and TRBJ1-2, is SQTIHQWPATLVQPVGSPLSLECTVEGTSNPNLYWYRQAAGRGLQLLFYSVGIGQISSEVPQNLSASRPQDRQFILSSKKLLLSDSGFYLCAWRPQGGYGYTFGSGTRLTVV.

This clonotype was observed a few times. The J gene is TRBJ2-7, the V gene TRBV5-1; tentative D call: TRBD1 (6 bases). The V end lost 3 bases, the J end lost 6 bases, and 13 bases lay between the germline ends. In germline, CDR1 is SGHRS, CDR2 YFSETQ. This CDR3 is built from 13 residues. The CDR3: CASSYGQTGEQYF. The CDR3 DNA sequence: TGCGCCAGCAGCTACGGACAGACTGGCGAGCAGTACTTC.

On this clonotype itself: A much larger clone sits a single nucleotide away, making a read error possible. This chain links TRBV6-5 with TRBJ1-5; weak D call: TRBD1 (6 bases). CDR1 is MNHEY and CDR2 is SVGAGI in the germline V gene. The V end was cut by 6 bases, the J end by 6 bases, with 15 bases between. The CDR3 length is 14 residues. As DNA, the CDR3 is TGTGCCAGCAGGCTCGGGGGGCGACGTCAGCCCCAGCATTTT. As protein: CASRLGGRRQPQHF.

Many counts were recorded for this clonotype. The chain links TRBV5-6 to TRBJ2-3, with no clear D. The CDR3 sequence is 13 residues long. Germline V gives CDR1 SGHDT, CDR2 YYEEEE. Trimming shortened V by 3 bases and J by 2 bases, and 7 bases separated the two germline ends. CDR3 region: CASSSWVTDTQYF. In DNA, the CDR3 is TGTGCCAGCAGCTCTTGGGTCACAGATACGCAGTATTTT.

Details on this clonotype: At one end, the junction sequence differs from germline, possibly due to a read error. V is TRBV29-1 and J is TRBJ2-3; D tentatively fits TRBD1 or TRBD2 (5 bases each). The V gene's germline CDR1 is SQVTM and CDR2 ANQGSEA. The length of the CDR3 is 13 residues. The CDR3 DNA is TGCATCGGAGAGGGGCAGGACACAGATACGCAGTTTTTT. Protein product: CIGEGQDTDTQFF.

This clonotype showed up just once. CDR3 DNA: TGCGCCAGCAGACGGGGACATGGGAGCACCGGGGAGCTGTTTTTT. This translates into CASRRGHGSTGELFF. V and J are TRBV4-1 and TRBJ2-2; weak D call: TRBD1 (6 bases). Germline V gene sequence: CDR1 MGHRA, CDR2 YSYEKL. The V and J ends lost 6 bases and 4 bases respectively, with 15 bases between them. The CDR3 length is 15 residues.

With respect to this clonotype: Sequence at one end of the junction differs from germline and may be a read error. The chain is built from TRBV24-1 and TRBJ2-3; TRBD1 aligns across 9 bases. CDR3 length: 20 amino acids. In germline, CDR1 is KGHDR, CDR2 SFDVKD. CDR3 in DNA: TGTGCCACCAGTGCCTCATCGCCCGGGACAGGGCCCTATGAGACAGATAGGCAGTATTTT. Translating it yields CATSASSPGTGPYETDRQYF.

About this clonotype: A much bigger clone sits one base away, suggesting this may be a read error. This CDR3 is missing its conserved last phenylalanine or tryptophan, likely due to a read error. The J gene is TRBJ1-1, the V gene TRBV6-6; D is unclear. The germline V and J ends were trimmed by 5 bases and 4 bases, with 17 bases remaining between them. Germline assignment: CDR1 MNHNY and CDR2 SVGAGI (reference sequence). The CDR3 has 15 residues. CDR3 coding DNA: TGTGCCAGCAGTCCGAAAGCCGGATGGGGCACTGAAGCTTTCTAT. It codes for CASSPKAGWGTEAFY.

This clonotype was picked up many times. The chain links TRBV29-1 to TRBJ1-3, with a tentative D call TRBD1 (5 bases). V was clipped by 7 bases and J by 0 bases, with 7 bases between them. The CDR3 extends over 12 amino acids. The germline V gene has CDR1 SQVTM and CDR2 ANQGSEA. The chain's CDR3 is CSATGSGNTIYF. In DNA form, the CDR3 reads TGCAGCGCAACAGGCTCTGGAAACACCATATATTTT.

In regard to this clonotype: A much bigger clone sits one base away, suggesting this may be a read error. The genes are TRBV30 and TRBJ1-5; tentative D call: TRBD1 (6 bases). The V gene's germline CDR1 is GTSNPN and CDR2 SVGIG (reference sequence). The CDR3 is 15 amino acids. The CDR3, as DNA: TGTGCCTGGAGTGTCGAGACAGGTCTCAATCAGTCCCAGCATTTT. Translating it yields CAWSVETGLNQSQHF.

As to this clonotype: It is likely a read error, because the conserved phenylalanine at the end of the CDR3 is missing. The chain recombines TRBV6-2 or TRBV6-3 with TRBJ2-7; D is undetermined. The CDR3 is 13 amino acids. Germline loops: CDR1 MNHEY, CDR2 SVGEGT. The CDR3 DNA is TGTGCCAGCAGTTACTCGGAGTCCTACAAGCAGTACTTA. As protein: CASSYSESYKQYL.

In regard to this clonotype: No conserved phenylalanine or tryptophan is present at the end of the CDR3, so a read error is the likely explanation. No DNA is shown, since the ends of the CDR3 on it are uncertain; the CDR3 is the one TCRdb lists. CDR3 in amino acids: CASSSPPLQGDNTEAFI. The chain uses TRBV6-2 or TRBV6-3 and TRBJ1-1; TRBD1 is the table's D call, not checked against the DNA. Germline V gene lookup returns CDR1 MNHEY and CDR2 SVGEGT. Termini included, the CDR3 measures 17 amino acids.

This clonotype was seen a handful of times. The CDR3 loop is CAWSGGTVGESAVYEQYF. Written as DNA, the CDR3 is TGTGCCTGGAGTGGCGGGACAGTGGGAGAGAGCGCCGTATACGAGCAGTACTTC. The V call is TRBV30, the J call TRBJ2-7; D possibly corresponds to TRBD1 (7 bases). Between the trimmed V and J ends, which lost 1 base and 4 bases, there was a span of 26 bases. There are 18 residues in the CDR3. Per germline, CDR1 GTSNPN and CDR2 SVGIG (reference sequence).

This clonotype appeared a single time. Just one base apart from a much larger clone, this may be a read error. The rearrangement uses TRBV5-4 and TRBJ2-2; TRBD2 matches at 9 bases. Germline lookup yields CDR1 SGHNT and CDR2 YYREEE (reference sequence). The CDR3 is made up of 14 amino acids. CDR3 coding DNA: TGTGCCTGCAGCTTAACTAGCGGGACCGGGGAGCTGTTTTTT. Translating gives CACSLTSGTGELFF. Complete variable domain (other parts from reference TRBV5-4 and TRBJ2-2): ETGVTQSPTHLIKTRGQQVTLRCSSQSGHNTVSWYQQALGQGPQFIFQYYREEENGRGNFPPRFSGLQFPNYSSELNVNALELDDSALYLCACSLTSGTGELFFGEGSRLTVL.

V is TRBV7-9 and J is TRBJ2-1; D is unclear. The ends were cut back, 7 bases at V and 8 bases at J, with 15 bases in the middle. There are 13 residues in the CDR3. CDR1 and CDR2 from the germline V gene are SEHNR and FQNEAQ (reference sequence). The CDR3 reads CASIDGSGDEQFF. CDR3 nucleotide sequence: TGTGCCAGCATCGACGGGTCGGGCGATGAGCAGTTCTTC.

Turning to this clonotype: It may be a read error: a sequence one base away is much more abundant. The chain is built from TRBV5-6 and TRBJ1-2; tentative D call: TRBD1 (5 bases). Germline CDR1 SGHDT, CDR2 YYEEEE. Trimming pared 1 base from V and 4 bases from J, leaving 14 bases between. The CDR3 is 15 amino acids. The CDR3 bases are TGTGCCAGCAGCTTGCCGGGGCCTTCTACCTATGGCTACACCTTC. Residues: CASSLPGPSTYGYTF.

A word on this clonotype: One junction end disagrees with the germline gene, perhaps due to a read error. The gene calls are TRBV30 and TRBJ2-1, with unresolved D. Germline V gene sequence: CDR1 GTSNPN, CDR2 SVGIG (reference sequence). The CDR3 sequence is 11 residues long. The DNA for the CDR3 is TGTGTCTGGAGCCTTGTCGATGAGCAGTTCTTC. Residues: CVWSLVDEQFF.

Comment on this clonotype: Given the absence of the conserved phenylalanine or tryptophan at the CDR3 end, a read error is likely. The CDR3 reads CASSPNRAGEQYS. CDR3 nucleotides: TGTGCCAGCAGCCCTAACAGGGCAGGCGAGCAGTACTCC. This chain uses TRBV11-2 with TRBJ2-7, with D possibly matching TRBD1 (6 bases). Germline V gene lookup returns CDR1 SGHAT and CDR2 FQNNGV. CDR3 length: 13 residues. V was clipped by 5 bases and J by 6 bases, with 14 bases between them.

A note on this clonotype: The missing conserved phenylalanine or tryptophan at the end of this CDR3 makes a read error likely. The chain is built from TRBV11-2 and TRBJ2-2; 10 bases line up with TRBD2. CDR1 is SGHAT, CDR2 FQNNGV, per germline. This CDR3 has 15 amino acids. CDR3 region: CTSSAGLARHGELFY. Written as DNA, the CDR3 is TGTACCAGCAGCGCGGGACTAGCGCGTCACGGGGAGCTGTTTTAT.